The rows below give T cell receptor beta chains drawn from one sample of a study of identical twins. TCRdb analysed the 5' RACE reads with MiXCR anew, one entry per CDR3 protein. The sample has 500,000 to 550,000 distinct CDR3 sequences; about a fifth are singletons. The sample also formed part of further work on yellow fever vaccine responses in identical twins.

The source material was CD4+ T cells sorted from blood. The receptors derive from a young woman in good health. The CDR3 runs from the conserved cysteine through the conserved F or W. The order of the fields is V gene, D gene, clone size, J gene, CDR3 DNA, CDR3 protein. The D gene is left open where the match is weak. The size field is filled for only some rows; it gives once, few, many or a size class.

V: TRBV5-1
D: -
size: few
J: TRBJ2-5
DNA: TGCGCCAGCTCGACAGGGGAGGGGACCCAGTACTTC
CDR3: CASSTGEGTQYF

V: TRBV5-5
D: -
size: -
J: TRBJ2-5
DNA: TGTGCCAGCAGCTTTAGGGGGTCAGCCCTAGAGACCCAGTACTTC
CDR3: CASSFRGSALETQYF

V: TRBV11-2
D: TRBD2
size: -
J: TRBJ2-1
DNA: TGTGCCAGCACCACCATGGGCGGGGGGGGATTGAATGAGCAGTTCTTC
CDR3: CASTTMGGGGLNEQFF

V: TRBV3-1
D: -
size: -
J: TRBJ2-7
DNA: TGTGCCAGCAGCCAAGCCAGCCACGAGCAGTACTTC
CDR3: CASSQASHEQYF

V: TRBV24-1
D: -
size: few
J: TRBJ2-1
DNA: TGTGCCACCTCCCCTTGGGACCCCCGATCCCGGGATGAGCAGTTCTTC
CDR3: CATSPWDPRSRDEQFF

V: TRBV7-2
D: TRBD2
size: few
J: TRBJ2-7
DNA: TGTGCCAGCAGCTCACGGACTAGCGGGTTCTACGAGCAGTACTTC
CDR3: CASSSRTSGFYEQYF

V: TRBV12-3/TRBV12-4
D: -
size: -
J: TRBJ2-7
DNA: TGTGCCAGCAGTTTAGCTAGCGGCAACTCCTACGAGCAGTACTTC
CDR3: CASSLASGNSYEQYF

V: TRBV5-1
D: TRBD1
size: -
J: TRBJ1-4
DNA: TGCGCCAGCAGCCGGACAGGGTTGGCGGAAAAACTGTTTTTT
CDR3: CASSRTGLAEKLFF

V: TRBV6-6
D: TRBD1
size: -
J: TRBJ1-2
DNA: TGTGCCAGCAGAGTACAGGGGGCGCACGGTGGCTACACCTTC
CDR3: CASRVQGAHGGYTF

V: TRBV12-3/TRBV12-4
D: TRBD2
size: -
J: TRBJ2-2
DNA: TGTGCCAGCAGTCCCGGGGGCGGGAGGGCCGTCGGGGAGCTGTTTTTT
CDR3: CASSPGGGRAVGELFF

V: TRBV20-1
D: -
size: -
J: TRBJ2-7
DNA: TGCAGTGCTACCTCTGACGGGAGATTAAACGAGCAGTACTTC
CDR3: CSATSDGRLNEQYF

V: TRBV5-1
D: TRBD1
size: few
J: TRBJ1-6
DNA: TGCGCCAGCAGCGAAACGACAGGGCTGAATTCACCCCTCCACTTT
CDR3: CASSETTGLNSPLHF

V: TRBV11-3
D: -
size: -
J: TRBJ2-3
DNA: TGTGCCAGCAGCTTCGGGTTGGCAGATACGCAGTATTTT
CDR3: CASSFGLADTQYF

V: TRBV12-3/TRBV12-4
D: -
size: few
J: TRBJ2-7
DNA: TGTGCCAGCAGTTTGGATCGGCCCTACGAGCAGTACTTC
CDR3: CASSLDRPYEQYF

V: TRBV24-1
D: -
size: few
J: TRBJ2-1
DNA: TGTGCCACCAGTGATTTGGAGGGGCGGACACCATACAATGAGCAGTTCTTC
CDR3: CATSDLEGRTPYNEQFF

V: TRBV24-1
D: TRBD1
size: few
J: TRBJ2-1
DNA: TGTGCCACCAGTGAGTTGGGGACAGGGGGCGTTGAGAAACAGTTCTTC
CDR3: CATSELGTGGVEKQFF

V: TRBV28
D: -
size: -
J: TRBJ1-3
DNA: TGTGCCAGCAGCTTATACCGACAGGTTCACTCTGGAAACACCATATATTTT
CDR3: CASSLYRQVHSGNTIYF

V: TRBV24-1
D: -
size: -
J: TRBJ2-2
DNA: TGTGCCTCCGGGGGCGGGAGTCCGAACACCGGGGAGCTGTTTTTT
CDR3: CASGGGSPNTGELFF

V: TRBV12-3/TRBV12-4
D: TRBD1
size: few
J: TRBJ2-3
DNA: TGTGCCAGCAGTTTTGGCCCCGGGACAGGAAGCACAGATACGCAGTATTTT
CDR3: CASSFGPGTGSTDTQYF

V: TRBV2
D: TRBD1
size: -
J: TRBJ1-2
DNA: TGTGCCAGCACCCCGGACAGGGGGACGGGAGGCTACACCTTC
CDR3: CASTPDRGTGGYTF

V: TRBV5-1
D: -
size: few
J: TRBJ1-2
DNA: TGCGCCAGCAGGACTTGGGATGGAGGCTACACCTTC
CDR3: CASRTWDGGYTF

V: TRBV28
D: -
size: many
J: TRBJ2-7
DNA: TGTGCCAGCAGTCCCCCCAATAGGGGGTCCGAGCAGTACTTC
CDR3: CASSPPNRGSEQYF

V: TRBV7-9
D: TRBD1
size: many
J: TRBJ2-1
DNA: TGTGCCAGCAGCCCGCGACAGGGGGCAAATGAGCAGTTCTTC
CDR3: CASSPRQGANEQFF

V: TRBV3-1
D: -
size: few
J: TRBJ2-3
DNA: TGTGCCAGCAGCCGAGGATTTACGGGGCGTGCTAGCACAGATACGCAGTATTTT
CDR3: CASSRGFTGRASTDTQYF

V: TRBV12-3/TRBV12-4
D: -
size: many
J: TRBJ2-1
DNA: TGTGCCAGCAGTTTAAGGCACGGGAGTGAGCAGTTCTTC
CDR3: CASSLRHGSEQFF

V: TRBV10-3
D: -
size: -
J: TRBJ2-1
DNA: TGTGCCATCAGTGAGTCTCTCGCGGGATCCTACAATGAGCAGTTCTTC
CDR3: CAISESLAGSYNEQFF

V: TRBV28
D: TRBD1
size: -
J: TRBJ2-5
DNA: TGTGCCAGCAGTACTCGAGGACAGGGGCCACAAGAGACCCAGTACTTC
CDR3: CASSTRGQGPQETQYF

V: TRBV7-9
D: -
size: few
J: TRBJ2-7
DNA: TGTGCCAGCAGCACACTAGCTATCGAGCAGTACTTC
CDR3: CASSTLAIEQYF

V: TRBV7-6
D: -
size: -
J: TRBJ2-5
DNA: TGTGCCAGCAGCTTAGGGGGACTCAAAGAGACCCAGTACTTC
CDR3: CASSLGGLKETQYF

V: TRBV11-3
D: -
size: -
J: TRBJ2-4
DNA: TGTGCCAGCAGCTTAACGTGGGGTCCGGGAAACATTCAGTACTTC
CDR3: CASSLTWGPGNIQYF

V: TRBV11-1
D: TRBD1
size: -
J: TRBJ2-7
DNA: TGTGCCAGCAGCTTAGGACCGACAGGGGACGAGCAGTACTTC
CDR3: CASSLGPTGDEQYF

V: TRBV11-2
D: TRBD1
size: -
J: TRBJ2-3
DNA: TGTGCCAGCAGCGATAACAGGGGTGGGAGCACAGATACGCAGTATTTT
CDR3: CASSDNRGGSTDTQYF

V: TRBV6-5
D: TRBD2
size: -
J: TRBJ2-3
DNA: TGTGCCAGCAGTTACTCACTAGCGGGGGGATACACAGATACGCAGTATTTT
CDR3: CASSYSLAGGYTDTQYF

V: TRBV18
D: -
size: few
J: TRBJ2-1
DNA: TGTGCCAGCTCACCACAGTCCAATGAGCAGTTCTTC
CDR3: CASSPQSNEQFF

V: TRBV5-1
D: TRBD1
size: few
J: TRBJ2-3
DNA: TGCGCCAGCAGCTTGGATCCGGGACAGTCAGATACGCAGTATTTT
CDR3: CASSLDPGQSDTQYF

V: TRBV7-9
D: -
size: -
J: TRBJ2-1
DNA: TGTGCCAGCAGCTTAGCCCCAGGGACCATCATTGGGGGTGAGCAGTTCTTC
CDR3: CASSLAPGTIIGGEQFF

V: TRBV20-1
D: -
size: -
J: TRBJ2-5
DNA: TGCAGTGCTAACGGGGAGACCCAGTACTTC
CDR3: CSANGETQYF

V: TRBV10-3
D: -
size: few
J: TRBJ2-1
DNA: TGTGCCATCAGTGGGACTAACAATGAGCAGTTCTTC
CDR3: CAISGTNNEQFF

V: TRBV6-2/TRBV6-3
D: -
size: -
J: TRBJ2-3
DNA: TGTGCCAGCAGCCCCGCCGGCCTCGGGAAGGTGGCAGATACGCAGTATTTT
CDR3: CASSPAGLGKVADTQYF

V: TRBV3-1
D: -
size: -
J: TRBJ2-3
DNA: TGTGCCAGCAGCCAGGCCCCGTCCTTTGGCACAGATACGCAGTATTTT
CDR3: CASSQAPSFGTDTQYF

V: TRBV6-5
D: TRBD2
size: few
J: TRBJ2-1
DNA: TGTGCCAGCAGTTACCCCCCGACTAGCGGGGGGTACAATGAGCAGTTCTTC
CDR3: CASSYPPTSGGYNEQFF

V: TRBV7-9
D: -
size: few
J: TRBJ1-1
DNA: TGTGCCAGCAGCTTACGGTTCGTAAGTGTCACTGAAGCTTTCTTT
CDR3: CASSLRFVSVTEAFF

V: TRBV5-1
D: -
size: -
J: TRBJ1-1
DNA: TGCGCCAGCAGCTCCACCCCCCAATGGCCGGGACAACTGAACACTGAAGCTTTCTTT
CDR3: CASSSTPQWPGQLNTEAFF

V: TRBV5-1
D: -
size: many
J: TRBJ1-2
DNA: TGCGCCAGCAGCTTGTCGGACAGCAACTATGGCTACACCTTC
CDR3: CASSLSDSNYGYTF

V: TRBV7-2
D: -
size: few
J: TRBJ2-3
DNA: TGTGCCAGCAGCTTAAACCGGATAACTAGCACAGATACGCAGTATTTT
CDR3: CASSLNRITSTDTQYF

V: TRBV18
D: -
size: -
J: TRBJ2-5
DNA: TGTGCCAGCTCACCCTATGGGTCGTCTCAAGAGACCCAGTACTTC
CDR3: CASSPYGSSQETQYF

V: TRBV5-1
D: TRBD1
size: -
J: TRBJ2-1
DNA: TGCGCCAGCAGCTTCCGGGACAGAACAACACAGTTCTTC
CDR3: CASSFRDRTTQFF

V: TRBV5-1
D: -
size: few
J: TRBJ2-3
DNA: TGCGCCAGCAGCGCTCAGGGAGGCGCAGATACGCAGTATTTT
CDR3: CASSAQGGADTQYF

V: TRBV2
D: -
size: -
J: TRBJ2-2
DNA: TGTGCCAGCAGTGGCGACTCGCACACCGGGGAGCTGTTTTTT
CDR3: CASSGDSHTGELFF

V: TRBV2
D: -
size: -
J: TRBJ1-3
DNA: TGTGCCAGCCGCGCCTCTGGAAACACCATATATTTT
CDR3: CASRASGNTIYF

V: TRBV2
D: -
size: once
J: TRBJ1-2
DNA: TGTGCCAGCTTGCCGGAAACTCGTTACTATGGCTACACCTTC
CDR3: CASLPETRYYGYTF

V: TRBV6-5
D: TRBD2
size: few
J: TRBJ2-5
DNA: TGTGCCAGCAGTTACCGCGGACTAGCGGGGGGAAAGACCCAGTACTTC
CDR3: CASSYRGLAGGKTQYF

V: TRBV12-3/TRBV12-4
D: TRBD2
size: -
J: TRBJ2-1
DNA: TGTGCCAGCAGTTTAAGCCCCGGGACTAGCGGGAGGATGGAGCAGTTCTTC
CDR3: CASSLSPGTSGRMEQFF

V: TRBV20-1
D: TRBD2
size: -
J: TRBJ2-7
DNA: TGCAGTGCTGATGCCGGGACTAGGGCCAACGAGCAGTACTTC
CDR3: CSADAGTRANEQYF

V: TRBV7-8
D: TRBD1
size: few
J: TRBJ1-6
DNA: TGTGCCAGCAGCCGGGGACAGAGCTCCTATAATTCACCCCTCCACTTT
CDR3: CASSRGQSSYNSPLHF